This T cell receptor (beta chain) was found in a study of cytomegalovirus exposure and HLA in healthy donors. Of note for this clone: Its antigen is not identified.

The V and J ends lost 6 bases and 5 bases respectively, with 10 bases between them. CDR3 size: 12 residues. Germline CDR1 reads MNHEY; CDR2 reads SVGAGI. The PCR ran on 60 Vbeta and 13 Jbeta primers. TCRdb keeps only in-frame clones here, not all; method: immunoSEQ multiplex PCR. The repertoire consists of 110,000 to 150,000 clones, with about three quarters occurring once and the leading ten covering 3.9%. The study, taken as a whole, reports: Immune exposure information comprised only CMV serostatus. Across donors, most TCRs were seen rarely, yet some public ones were widespread. Researchers reported in a later analysis that a missense DCLRE1C variant was tied to TCR beta V- and J-gene trimming.

The source material was PBMCs. The sequence derives from a man aged 18 to 35 in good health and CMV-seronegative. This chain connects TRBV6-5 to TRBJ1-2; D unresolved. CDR3 coding DNA: TGTGCCAGCAGGGCGGGAGGGTATGGCTACACCTTC. Encoded protein: CASRAGGYGYTF.